One sample yielded the 26 T cell receptor beta chains listed below, sequenced in a study of PD-L1 blockade in urothelial cancer. Time point reported: pretreatment peripheral blood. Generated by immunoSEQ multiplex PCR, the TCRdb table keeps only in-frame clones and is missing some. The table lists 35,000 to 50,000 clones, 80% of them singletons. Material: PBMCs, obtained around atezolizumab (anti-PD-L1) treatment. The origin of the receptors is a man in his sixties with urothelial cancer.

This clone was seen a few times. The V and J genes are TRBV15 and TRBJ2-4; 9 positions agree with TRBD1. CDR1 is LNHNV and CDR2 is YYDKDF in the germline V gene (reference sequence). The CDR3 extends over 14 amino acids. The V gene end was trimmed by 9 bases and the J gene end by 3 bases; junction bases not matched to a gene: 6. The CDR3 region is CATRTGAHKNIQYF. The CDR3 nucleotides are TGTGCCACACGGACAGGGGCCCACAAAAACATTCAGTACTTC.

The rearrangement links TRBV14 to TRBJ2-7; D might be TRBD1 (6 bases). Germline V gene lookup returns CDR1 SGHDN and CDR2 FVKESK. This CDR3 has 17 amino acids. Trimming left V 1 base short and J 0 bases short, with 16 bases between. CDR3 DNA: TGTGCCAGCAGCCAAGGAATTAACAGGGAAAACTCCTACGAGCAGTACTTC. This translates into CASSQGINRENSYEQYF.

By its share, this clone is medium-sized. The chain is built from TRBV27 and TRBJ2-5; 13 bases fit TRBD2. The CDR3 spans 18 residues. V lost 5 bases and J lost 1; bases outside the gene matches: 10. Germline CDR1 and CDR2: MNHEY and SMNVEV (reference sequence). Here the CDR3 DNA reads TGTGCCAGCAGTCCCCAGGGACTAGCGGGGAGCTCCCAAGAGACCCAGTACTTC. It encodes CASSPQGLAGSSQETQYF.

The rearrangement links TRBV5-6 to TRBJ2-5, with D possibly being TRBD1 (6 bases). CDR1 and CDR2 from the germline V gene are SGHDT and YYEEEE. The CDR3 consists of 15 residues. Trimming cost V 3 bases and J 4 bases, with 16 bases left between them. CDR3 nucleotides: TGTGCCAGCAGCTACTCAGGGGATGGGCGAGAGACCCAGTACTTC. It codes for CASSYSGDGRETQYF.

V usage is TRBV5-1 and J usage is TRBJ1-3, with TRBD1 matching over 7 bases. The J segment lost 4 bases and the V segment lost 1 base, leaving 8 bases of the junction unmatched. CDR3 length: 16 amino acids. Germline values: CDR1 SGHRS, CDR2 YFSETQ. The CDR3 region has the DNA TGCGCCAGCAGCTTGTACGCGACAGGGAGCGGAAACACCATATATTTT. Its translation is CASSLYATGSGNTIYF.

The rearrangement joins TRBV19 to TRBJ2-1; tentatively, D is TRBD2 (6 bases). V gave up 8 bases and J gave up 9 bases, with 20 bases separating them. This CDR3 region has 14 residues. Germline loops: CDR1 LNHDA, CDR2 SQIVND (reference sequence). Here the CDR3 reads CASDGGPRSSEQFF. As DNA, the CDR3 is TGTGCCAGTGACGGAGGGCCCCGGTCTAGTGAGCAGTTCTTC.

The table lists this clone with a count of one. The chain uses TRBV6-1 and TRBJ1-5, with 11 nucleotides matching TRBD1. The CDR3 spans 15 residues. Trimming at V came to 6 bases and at J to 5 bases, leaving 6 bases not matched to a gene. CDR1 is MNHNS, CDR2 SASEGT, per germline. CDR3 amino acids: CASRARDRGDQPQHF. The DNA for the CDR3 is TGTGCCAGCAGAGCGAGGGACAGGGGGGATCAGCCCCAGCATTTT.

J is TRBJ1-4 and V is TRBV6-5, with D uncertain. The CDR3 extends over 13 amino acids. The V gene lost 6 bases and the J gene lost 5 bases, with 10 bases spanning the gap. From germline, CDR1 is MNHEY and CDR2 SVGAGI. CDR3 in amino acids: CASSRDINEKLFF. The CDR3 coding sequence is TGTGCCAGCAGCCGGGATATAAATGAAAAACTGTTTTTT.

The rearrangement links TRBV28 to TRBJ1-4, with 7 nucleotides matching TRBD1. This CDR3 spans 16 amino acids. V shed 6 bases, J shed 5 bases, and the junction held 12 bases outside the gene matches. Germline loops: CDR1 MDHEN, CDR2 SYDVKM. The CDR3 DNA sequence: TGTGCCAGCAGCGCAGATCTAGGGGGCGAAAATGAAAAACTGTTTTTT. Encoded protein: CASSADLGGENEKLFF.

This clone was counted once. The rearrangement links TRBV9 to TRBJ2-7; 10 positions agree with TRBD1. Germline V gene lookup returns CDR1 SGDLS and CDR2 YYNGEE. Germline trimming cut 5 bases from V and 6 bases from J; bases unmatched to any gene: 8. The CDR3 is made up of 14 amino acids. CDR3 in DNA: TGTGCCAGCAGGGCCGGGACAGGGGCCACCGAGCAGTACTTC. Residues: CASRAGTGATEQYF. Full variable domain (outside the CDR3, taken from reference TRBV9 and TRBJ2-7): DSGVTQTPKHLITATGQRVTLRCSPRSGDLSVYWYQQSLDQGLQFLIQYYNGEERAKGNILERFSAQQFPDLHSELNLSSLELGDSALYFCASRAGTGATEQYFGPGTRLTVT.

This chain connects TRBV4-1 to TRBJ2-3, with a weak D call TRBD1 (7 bases). Germline loops: CDR1 MGHRA, CDR2 YSYEKL. The CDR3 is 16 residues long. The ends were cut back, 5 bases at V and 2 bases at J, with 17 bases in the middle. Here the CDR3 DNA reads TGCGCCAGCAGCAGCATTCCAGGGGGGTACACAGATACGCAGTATTTT. As protein: CASSSIPGGYTDTQYF.

J is TRBJ2-6 and V is TRBV25-1; a possible D gene is TRBD1 (7 bases). This CDR3 has 18 amino acids. Germline V gene lookup returns CDR1 MGHDK and CDR2 SYGVNS. V lost 5 bases, J lost 0 bases, and 17 bases lay in between. CDR3 bases: TGTGCCAGCAGTCCGCCCCCAGGGGGAGGCTCTGGGGCCAACGTCCTGACTTTC. Its protein product is CASSPPPGGGSGANVLTF. The whole variable domain, filled in from reference TRBV25-1 and TRBJ2-6, reads EADIYQTPRYLVIGTGKKITLECSQTMGHDKMYWYQQDPGMELHLIHYSYGVNSTEKGDLSSESTVSRIRTEHFPLTLESARPSHTSQYLCASSPPPGGGSGANVLTFGAGSRLTVL.

This clone has just a few counts. The CDR3 nucleotides are TGTGCCAGCAGCGTAGATAGCGGTGGAAACACCATATATTTT. Protein sequence: CASSVDSGGNTIYF. The chain recombines TRBV9 with TRBJ1-3, with no clear D. The V gene lost 0 bases and the J gene lost 3 bases, with 7 bases spanning the gap. This CDR3 has 14 amino acids. Germline-derived CDR1 and CDR2 are SGDLS and YYNGEE. The whole variable domain, filled in from reference TRBV9 and TRBJ1-3, reads DSGVTQTPKHLITATGQRVTLRCSPRSGDLSVYWYQQSLDQGLQFLIQYYNGEERAKGNILERFSAQQFPDLHSELNLSSLELGDSALYFCASSVDSGGNTIYFGEGSWLTVV.

This clone was observed once. This chain uses TRBV5-4 with TRBJ2-1, with D perhaps matching TRBD2 (6 bases). Germline values: CDR1 SGHNT, CDR2 YYREEE (reference sequence). The CDR3 length is 16 residues. Trimming removed 0 bases from V and 2 bases from J, with 12 bases in between. DNA of the CDR3: TGTGCCAGCAGCTTGGACGGGACTGTCCCCTACAATGAGCAGTTCTTC. Its protein is CASSLDGTVPYNEQFF.

This clone has a single count. The chain uses TRBV28 and TRBJ2-2; possible D gene TRBD1, 6 bases. Germline V gene lookup returns CDR1 MDHEN and CDR2 SYDVKM. V lost 3 bases, J lost 1 base, and 9 bases lay in between. This CDR3 has 15 amino acids. The CDR3 here is CASSFPRGNTGELFF. For the CDR3, the DNA is TGTGCCAGCAGTTTCCCCAGGGGGAACACCGGGGAGCTGTTTTTT.

The V gene is TRBV5-8, the J gene TRBJ1-1; the match to TRBD1 covers 7 bases. The CDR3 runs 14 residues. V dropped 4 bases and J dropped 4; count of bases not matched to a gene: 7. The germline V gene encodes CDR1 SGHTS and CDR2 YDEGEE. CDR3: CASSLTGAGTEAFF. The CDR3 region has the DNA TGTGCCAGCAGCCTTACAGGGGCAGGCACTGAAGCTTTCTTT.

This rearrangement joins TRBV7-8 to TRBJ2-1; 10 bases match TRBD2. Germline trimming cut 1 base from V and 5 bases from J; bases unmatched to any gene: 8. The V gene's germline CDR1 is SGHVS and CDR2 FQNEAQ. This CDR3 has 17 amino acids. CDR3 sequence reads: CASSLVVGLAGDNEQFF. In DNA form, the CDR3 reads TGTGCCAGCAGCTTAGTAGTTGGTCTAGCGGGAGACAATGAGCAGTTCTTC.

V usage is TRBV5-6 and J usage is TRBJ1-1; maybe TRBD1 (6 bases). CDR3 length: 14 residues. V lost 2 bases to trimming and J lost 7 bases, with 15 bases between them. Per germline, CDR1 SGHDT and CDR2 YYEEEE. The CDR3 DNA sequence: TGTGCCAGCAGCTTACCGCAGGGGAGCAGTGAAGCTTTCTTT. This translates into CASSLPQGSSEAFF.

The rearrangement joins TRBV15 to TRBJ1-2; possibly TRBD1 for D (5 bases). The CDR3 loop spans 14 amino acids. CDR1 and CDR2 from the germline V gene are LNHNV and YYDKDF (reference sequence). The V end was cut by 2 bases, the J end by 7 bases, with 14 bases between. CDR3 amino acids: CATSRNGFTGGYTF. The CDR3 DNA reads as TGTGCCACCAGCAGAAACGGATTCACAGGTGGCTACACCTTC.

This chain connects TRBV18 to TRBJ2-4; D ambiguous. The CDR3 totals 16 residues. The germline V gene encodes CDR1 KGHSH and CDR2 LQKENI. The V end was cut by 0 bases, the J end by 0 bases, with 9 bases between. The CDR3 region has the DNA TGTGCCAGCTCACCACCGAACTTAATAGCCAAAAACATTCAGTACTTC. Residues: CASSPPNLIAKNIQYF.

This chain uses TRBV29-1 with TRBJ1-1, with D hard to call. CDR1 is SQVTM and CDR2 is ANQGSEA in the germline V gene. V was clipped by 4 bases and J by 1 base, with 7 bases between them. CDR3 length: 12 amino acids. DNA for the CDR3: TGCAGCGTTGGACATAAGAACACTGAAGCTTTCTTT. This sequence encodes CSVGHKNTEAFF.

The chain links TRBV28 to TRBJ1-1; D unresolved. Germline assignment: CDR1 MDHEN and CDR2 SYDVKM. Trimming removed 4 bases at V and 0 bases at J, with 15 bases between. The CDR3 spans 16 residues. CDR3 sequence (DNA): TGTGCCAGCAGTTCTGCGGCAGTCAGCATGAACACTGAAGCTTTCTTT. Translated: CASSSAAVSMNTEAFF.

This clone appeared a few times. This chain links TRBV6-1 with TRBJ1-5; a weak D match, TRBD1 (5 bases). The CDR3 loop spans 15 amino acids. CDR1 is MNHNS and CDR2 is SASEGT in the germline V gene. V lost 6 bases, J lost 0 bases, and 12 bases lay in between. The CDR3 bases are TGTGCCAGCAGGGTACAGGCAGGTAGCAATCAGCCCCAGCATTTT. It codes for CASRVQAGSNQPQHF.

The chain links TRBV28 to TRBJ2-7; no firm D call. This CDR3 is built from 13 residues. Per germline, CDR1 MDHEN and CDR2 SYDVKM. V was cut by 7 bases and J by 4 bases, with 14 bases left in between. CDR3 residues: CASTPRAAYEQYF. The CDR3, as DNA: TGTGCCAGCACCCCTAGAGCCGCATACGAGCAGTACTTC.

The genes are TRBV7-2 and TRBJ2-5; TRBD2 aligns across 8 bases. This CDR3 is 15 amino acids long. The germline gives CDR1 SGHTA, CDR2 FQGNSA. Trimming cost V 1 base and J 4 bases; bases outside gene matches: 5. CDR3 coding DNA: TGTGCCAGCAGCTTAGATTGGACTAGCCCAGAGACCCAGTACTTC. Its translation: CASSLDWTSPETQYF.

V gene TRBV30 combines with J gene TRBJ1-4, with a possible D match to TRBD1 (5 bases). The length of the CDR3 is 14 residues. Trimming removed 1 base from V and 5 bases from J, with 11 bases in between. Germline CDR1 and CDR2: GTSNPN and SVGIG (reference sequence). The CDR3 here is CAWSGGSQNEKLFF. The CDR3 DNA sequence: TGTGCCTGGAGTGGGGGCAGCCAGAATGAAAAACTGTTTTTT.